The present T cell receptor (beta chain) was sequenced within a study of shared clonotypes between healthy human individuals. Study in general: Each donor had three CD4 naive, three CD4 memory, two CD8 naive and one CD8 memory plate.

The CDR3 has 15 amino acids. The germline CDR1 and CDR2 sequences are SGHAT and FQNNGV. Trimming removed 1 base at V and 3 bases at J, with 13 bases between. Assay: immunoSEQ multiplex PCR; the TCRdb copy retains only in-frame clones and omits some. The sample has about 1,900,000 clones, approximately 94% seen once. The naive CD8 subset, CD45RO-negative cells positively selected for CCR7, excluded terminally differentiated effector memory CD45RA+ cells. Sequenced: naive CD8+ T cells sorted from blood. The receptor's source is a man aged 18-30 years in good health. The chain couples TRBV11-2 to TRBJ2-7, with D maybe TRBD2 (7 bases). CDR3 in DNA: TGTGCCAGCAGCTTAGCAGGGGAGGGGGACTACGAGCAGTACTTC. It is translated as CASSLAGEGDYEQYF.